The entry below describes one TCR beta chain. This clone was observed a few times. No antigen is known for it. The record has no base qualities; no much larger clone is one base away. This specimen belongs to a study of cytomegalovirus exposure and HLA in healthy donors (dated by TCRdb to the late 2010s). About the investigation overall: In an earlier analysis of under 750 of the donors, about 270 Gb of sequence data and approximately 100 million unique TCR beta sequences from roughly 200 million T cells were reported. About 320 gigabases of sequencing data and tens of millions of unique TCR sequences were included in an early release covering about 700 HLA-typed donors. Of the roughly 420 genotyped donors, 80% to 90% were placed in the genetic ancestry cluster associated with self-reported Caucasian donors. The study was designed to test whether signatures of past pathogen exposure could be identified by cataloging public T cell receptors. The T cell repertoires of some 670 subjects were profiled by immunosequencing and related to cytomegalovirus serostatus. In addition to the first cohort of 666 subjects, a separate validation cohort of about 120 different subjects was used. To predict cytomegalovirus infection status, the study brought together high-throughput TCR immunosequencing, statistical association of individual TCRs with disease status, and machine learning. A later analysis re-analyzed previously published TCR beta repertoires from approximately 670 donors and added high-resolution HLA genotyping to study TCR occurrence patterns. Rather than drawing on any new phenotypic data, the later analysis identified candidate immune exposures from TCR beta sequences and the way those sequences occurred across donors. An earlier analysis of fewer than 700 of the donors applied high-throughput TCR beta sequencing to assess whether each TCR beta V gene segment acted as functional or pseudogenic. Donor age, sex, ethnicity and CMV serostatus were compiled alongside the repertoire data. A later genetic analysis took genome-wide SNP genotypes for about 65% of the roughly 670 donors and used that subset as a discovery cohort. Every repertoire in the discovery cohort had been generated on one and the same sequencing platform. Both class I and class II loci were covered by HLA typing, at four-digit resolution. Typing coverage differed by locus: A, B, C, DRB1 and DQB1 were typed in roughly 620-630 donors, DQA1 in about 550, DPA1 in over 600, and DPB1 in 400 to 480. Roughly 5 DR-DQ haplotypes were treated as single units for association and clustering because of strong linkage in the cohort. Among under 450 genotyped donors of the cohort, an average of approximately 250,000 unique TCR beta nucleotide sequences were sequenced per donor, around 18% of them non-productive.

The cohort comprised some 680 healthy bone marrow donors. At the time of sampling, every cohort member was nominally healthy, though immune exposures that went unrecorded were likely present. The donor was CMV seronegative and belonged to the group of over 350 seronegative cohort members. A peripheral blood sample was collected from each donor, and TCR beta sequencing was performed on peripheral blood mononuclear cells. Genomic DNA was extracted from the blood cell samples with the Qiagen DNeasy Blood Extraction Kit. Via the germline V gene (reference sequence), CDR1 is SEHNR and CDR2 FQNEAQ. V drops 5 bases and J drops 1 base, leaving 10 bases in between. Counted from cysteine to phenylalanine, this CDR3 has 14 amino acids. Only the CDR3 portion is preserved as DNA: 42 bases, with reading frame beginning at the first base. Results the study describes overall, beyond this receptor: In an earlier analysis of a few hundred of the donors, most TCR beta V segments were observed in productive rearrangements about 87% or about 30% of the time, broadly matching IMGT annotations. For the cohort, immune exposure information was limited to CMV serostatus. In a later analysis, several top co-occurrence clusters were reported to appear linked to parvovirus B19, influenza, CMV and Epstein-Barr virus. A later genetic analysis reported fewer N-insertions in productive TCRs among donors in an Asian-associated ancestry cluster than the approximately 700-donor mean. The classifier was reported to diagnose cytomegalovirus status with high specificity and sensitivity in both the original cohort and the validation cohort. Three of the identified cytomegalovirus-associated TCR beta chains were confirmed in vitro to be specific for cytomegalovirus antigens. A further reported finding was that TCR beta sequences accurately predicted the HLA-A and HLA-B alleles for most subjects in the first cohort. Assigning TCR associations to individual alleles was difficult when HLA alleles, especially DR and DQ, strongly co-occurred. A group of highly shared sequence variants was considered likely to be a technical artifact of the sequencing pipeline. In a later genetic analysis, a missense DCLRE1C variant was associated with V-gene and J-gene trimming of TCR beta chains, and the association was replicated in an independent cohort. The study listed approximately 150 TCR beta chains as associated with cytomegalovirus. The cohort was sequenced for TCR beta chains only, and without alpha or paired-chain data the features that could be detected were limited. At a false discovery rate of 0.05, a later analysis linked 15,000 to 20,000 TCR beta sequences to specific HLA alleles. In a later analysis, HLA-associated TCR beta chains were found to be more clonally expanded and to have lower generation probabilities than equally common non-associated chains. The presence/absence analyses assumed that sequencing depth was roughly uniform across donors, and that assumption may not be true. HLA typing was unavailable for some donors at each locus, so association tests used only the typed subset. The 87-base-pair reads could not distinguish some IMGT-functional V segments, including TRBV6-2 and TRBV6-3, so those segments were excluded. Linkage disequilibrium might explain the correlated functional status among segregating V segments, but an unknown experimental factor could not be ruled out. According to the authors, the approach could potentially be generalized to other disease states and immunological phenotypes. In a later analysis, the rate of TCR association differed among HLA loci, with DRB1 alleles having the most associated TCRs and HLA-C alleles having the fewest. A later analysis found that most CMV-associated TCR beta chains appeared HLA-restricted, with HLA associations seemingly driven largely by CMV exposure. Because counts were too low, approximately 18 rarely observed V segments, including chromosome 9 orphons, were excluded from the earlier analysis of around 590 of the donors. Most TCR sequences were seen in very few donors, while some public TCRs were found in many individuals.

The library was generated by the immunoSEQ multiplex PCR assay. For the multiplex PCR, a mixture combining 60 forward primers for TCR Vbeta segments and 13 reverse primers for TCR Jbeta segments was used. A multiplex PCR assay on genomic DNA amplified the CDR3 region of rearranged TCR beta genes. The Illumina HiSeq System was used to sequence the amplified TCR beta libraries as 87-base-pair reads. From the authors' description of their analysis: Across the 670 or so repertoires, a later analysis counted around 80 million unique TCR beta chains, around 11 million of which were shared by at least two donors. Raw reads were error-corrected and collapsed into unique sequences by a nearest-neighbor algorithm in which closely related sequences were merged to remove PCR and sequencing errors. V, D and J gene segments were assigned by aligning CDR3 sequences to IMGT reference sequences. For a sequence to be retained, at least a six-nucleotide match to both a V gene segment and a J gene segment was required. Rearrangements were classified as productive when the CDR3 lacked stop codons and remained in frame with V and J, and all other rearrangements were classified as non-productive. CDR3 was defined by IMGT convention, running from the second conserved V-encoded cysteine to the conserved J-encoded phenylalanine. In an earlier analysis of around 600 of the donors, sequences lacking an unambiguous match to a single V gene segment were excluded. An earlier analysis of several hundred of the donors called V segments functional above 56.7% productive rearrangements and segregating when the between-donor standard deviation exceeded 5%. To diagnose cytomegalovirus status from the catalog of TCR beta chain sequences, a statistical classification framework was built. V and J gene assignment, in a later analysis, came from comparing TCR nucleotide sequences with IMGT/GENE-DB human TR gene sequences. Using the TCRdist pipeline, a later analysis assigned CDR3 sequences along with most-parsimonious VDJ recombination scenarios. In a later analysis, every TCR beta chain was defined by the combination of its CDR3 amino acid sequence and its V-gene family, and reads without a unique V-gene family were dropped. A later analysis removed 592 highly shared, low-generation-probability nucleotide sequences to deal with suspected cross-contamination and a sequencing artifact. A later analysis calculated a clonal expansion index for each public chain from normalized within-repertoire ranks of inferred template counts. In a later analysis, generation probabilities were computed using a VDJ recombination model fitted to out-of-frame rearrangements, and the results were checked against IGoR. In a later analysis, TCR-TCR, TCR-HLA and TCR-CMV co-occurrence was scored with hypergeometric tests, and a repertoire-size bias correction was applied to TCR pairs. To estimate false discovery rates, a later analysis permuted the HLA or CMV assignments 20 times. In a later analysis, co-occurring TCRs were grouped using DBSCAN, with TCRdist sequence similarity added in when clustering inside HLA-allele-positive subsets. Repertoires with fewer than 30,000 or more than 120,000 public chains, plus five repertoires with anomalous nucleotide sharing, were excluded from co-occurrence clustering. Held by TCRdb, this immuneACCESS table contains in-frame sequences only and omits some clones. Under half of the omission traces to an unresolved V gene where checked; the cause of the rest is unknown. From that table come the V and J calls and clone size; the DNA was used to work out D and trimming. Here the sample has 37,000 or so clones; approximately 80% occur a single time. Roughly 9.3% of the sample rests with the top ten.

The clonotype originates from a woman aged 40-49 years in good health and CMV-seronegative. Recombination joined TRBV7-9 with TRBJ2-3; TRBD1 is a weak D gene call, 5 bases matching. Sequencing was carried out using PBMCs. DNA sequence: TGTGCCAGCAGCCCGCTGGGGCGCACAGATACGCAGTATTTT. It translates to CASSPLGRTDTQYF.